The 4 T cell receptor beta chains below all came from one sample that was sequenced in a study of blood T cells in healthy people across ages. A second PCR, run for roughly 7 to 11 cycles, used a sample-barcoded 5' primer plus a J-beta primer mix. One entry per CDR3 protein, called by TCRdb with MiXCR from the 5' RACE reads. The sample yields about 650,000 distinct CDR3 sequences, 45% to 60% seen once. The sequencing sample was made of blood. These receptors all come from a woman over 75 in good health.

This clonotype was seen ten or more times. This chain joins TRBV5-1 and TRBJ2-3; 9 positions match TRBD2. This CDR3 is built from 15 residues. With 5 bases clipped from V and 1 base from J, the junction kept 5 bases outside the gene matches. From germline, CDR1 is SGHRS and CDR2 YFSETQ. CDR3 amino acids: CASSILAGGTDTQYF. CDR3 DNA: TGCGCCAGCAGTATACTAGCGGGCGGCACAGATACGCAGTATTTT.

Of note for this clonotype: A much larger clone is a single base away; this may be a read error. The chain joins TRBV21-1 to TRBJ2-5; the table's D call, TRBD1, was not checked against the DNA. TRBV21-1 is an annotated pseudogene. This CDR3 has 17 amino acids. The CDR3 spells CAGSSWHRGKDQETQYF. The CDR3 region has the DNA TGTGCCGGCAGCTCCTGGCACAGGGGGAAGGACCAAGAGACCCAGTACTTC.

Written as DNA, the CDR3 is TGTGCCAGCAGCACGACTAGTGCCTCCTACAATGAGCAGTTCTTC. This translates into CASSTTSASYNEQFF. V gene TRBV7-2 combines with J gene TRBJ2-1, with D perhaps matching TRBD2 (6 bases). Germline-derived CDR1 and CDR2 are SGHTA and FQGNSA. Trimming left V 5 bases short and J 0 bases short, with 11 bases between. The CDR3 runs 15 residues.

This clonotype appeared a single time. The J gene is TRBJ2-1, the V gene TRBV7-3, with D tentatively TRBD1 (5 bases). The CDR3 consists of 15 residues. Germline CDR1 reads SGHTA; CDR2 reads FQGTGA. V lost 5 bases to trimming and J lost 5 bases, with 16 bases between them. CDR3 loop: CASSPTGPLDNEQFF. DNA for the CDR3: TGTGCCAGCAGCCCAACAGGTCCGCTAGACAATGAGCAGTTCTTC.